A selection of T cell receptor beta chains follows, all from one sample in a study of cytomegalovirus exposure and HLA in healthy donors. Generated by immunoSEQ multiplex PCR, the TCRdb table keeps only in-frame clones and is missing some. The table records some 110,000 clones, roughly two thirds of them present only once. Sequencing was carried out using PBMCs. The receptor set was obtained from a female donor in good health and CMV-seronegative. Each CDR3 is given with its conserved first and last residue. Each record gives: D gene, clone size, V gene, J gene, CDR3 length, CDR3 DNA, CDR3 protein. The D gene is left open where the match is weak. Clone size appears in some rows only: once, few, many, or a class for an expanded clone.

D gene: TRBD1
clone size: -
V gene: TRBV27
J gene: TRBJ2-7
CDR3 length: 14
CDR3 DNA: TGTGCCAGCAGTTTAGGGGGACAGGGCTACGAGCAGTACTTC
CDR3 protein: CASSLGGQGYEQYF

D gene: TRBD1
clone size: -
V gene: TRBV7-9
J gene: TRBJ2-7
CDR3 length: 14
CDR3 DNA: TGTGCCAGCAGCTTAGGGACAGGGTGGAACGAGCAGTACTTC
CDR3 protein: CASSLGTGWNEQYF

D gene: -
clone size: few
V gene: TRBV5-6
J gene: TRBJ2-3
CDR3 length: 16
CDR3 DNA: TGTGCCAGCAGCTTGTGGCGGGACCTAAGCACAGATACGCAGTATTTT
CDR3 protein: CASSLWRDLSTDTQYF

D gene: -
clone size: -
V gene: TRBV11-3
J gene: TRBJ1-1
CDR3 length: 13
CDR3 DNA: TGTGCCAGCAGCTGGACAAGGAACACTGAAGCTTTCTTT
CDR3 protein: CASSWTRNTEAFF

D gene: -
clone size: -
V gene: TRBV11-2
J gene: TRBJ2-1
CDR3 length: 15
CDR3 DNA: TGTGCCAGCAGCCCATTTTCCGGGAGTGGCAATGAGCAGTTCTTC
CDR3 protein: CASSPFSGSGNEQFF

D gene: -
clone size: -
V gene: TRBV10-3
J gene: TRBJ1-2
CDR3 length: 14
CDR3 DNA: TGTGCCATCAGCGACCCCGGGACTTCGGCGGGCTACACCTTC
CDR3 protein: CAISDPGTSAGYTF

D gene: TRBD2
clone size: -
V gene: TRBV5-6
J gene: TRBJ2-1
CDR3 length: 15
CDR3 DNA: TGTGCCAGCAGCTTGGGGACTAGCGGGTACAATGAGCAGTTCTTC
CDR3 protein: CASSLGTSGYNEQFF

D gene: -
clone size: once
V gene: TRBV5-1
J gene: TRBJ1-3
CDR3 length: 15
CDR3 DNA: TGCGCCAGCAGCCGAGGACGGGAGACTGGAAACACCATATATTTT
CDR3 protein: CASSRGRETGNTIYF

D gene: TRBD1
clone size: -
V gene: TRBV9
J gene: TRBJ2-5
CDR3 length: 15
CDR3 DNA: TGTGCCAGCAGCGTAGGGACAGGGTTGGGAGAGACCCAGTACTTC
CDR3 protein: CASSVGTGLGETQYF

D gene: TRBD1
clone size: -
V gene: TRBV19
J gene: TRBJ2-1
CDR3 length: 15
CDR3 DNA: TGTGCCAGTAGTATAAGCACAGGGGTGCACAATGAGCAGTTCTTC
CDR3 protein: CASSISTGVHNEQFF

D gene: TRBD1
clone size: -
V gene: TRBV2
J gene: TRBJ1-5
CDR3 length: 18
CDR3 DNA: TGTGCCAGCAGGGGCCTTGGGACAGGGGCCCATAGCAATCAGCCCCAGCATTTT
CDR3 protein: CASRGLGTGAHSNQPQHF

D gene: -
clone size: -
V gene: TRBV9
J gene: TRBJ2-1
CDR3 length: 15
CDR3 DNA: TGTGCCAGCAGCGTAGTCGCCGTTGAGAGAAATGAGCAGTTCTTC
CDR3 protein: CASSVVAVERNEQFF

D gene: TRBD1
clone size: -
V gene: TRBV16
J gene: TRBJ1-1
CDR3 length: 15
CDR3 DNA: TGTGCCAGCAGCCCAGAGGGGGCTGGGAACACTGAAGCTTTCTTT
CDR3 protein: CASSPEGAGNTEAFF

D gene: TRBD2
clone size: few
V gene: TRBV9
J gene: TRBJ2-3
CDR3 length: 15
CDR3 DNA: TGTGCCAGCAGCGTAGGGCTAGCGGGAGATGATACGCAGTATTTT
CDR3 protein: CASSVGLAGDDTQYF

D gene: -
clone size: -
V gene: TRBV29-1
J gene: TRBJ1-5
CDR3 length: 13
CDR3 DNA: TGCAGCGTTGAGGGGGGACCTAATCAGCCCCAGCATTTT
CDR3 protein: CSVEGGPNQPQHF

D gene: -
clone size: -
V gene: TRBV7-6
J gene: TRBJ1-5
CDR3 length: 15
CDR3 DNA: TGTGCCAGCAGCTCCGAGGGTGGGAAAGGACAGCCCCAGCATTTT
CDR3 protein: CASSSEGGKGQPQHF

D gene: TRBD2
clone size: -
V gene: TRBV5-1
J gene: TRBJ2-3
CDR3 length: 16
CDR3 DNA: TGCGCCAGCAGCTTGGAAGGTCGGGGGGGGACAGATACGCAGTATTTT
CDR3 protein: CASSLEGRGGTDTQYF

D gene: -
clone size: -
V gene: TRBV10-1
J gene: TRBJ2-2
CDR3 length: 16
CDR3 DNA: TGCGCCAGCAGTGGTCTTCAGGCCCCGAACACCGGGGAGCTGTTTTTT
CDR3 protein: CASSGLQAPNTGELFF

D gene: TRBD2
clone size: -
V gene: TRBV29-1
J gene: TRBJ2-7
CDR3 length: 13
CDR3 DNA: TGCAGCGTCGGGACTAGCGGGTCTTACGAGCAGTACTTC
CDR3 protein: CSVGTSGSYEQYF

D gene: -
clone size: -
V gene: TRBV5-1
J gene: TRBJ1-1
CDR3 length: 12
CDR3 DNA: TGCGCCAGCAGCCAGGAGCAGGGTGAAGCTTTCTTT
CDR3 protein: CASSQEQGEAFF

D gene: TRBD1
clone size: -
V gene: TRBV7-3
J gene: TRBJ2-1
CDR3 length: 13
CDR3 DNA: TGTGCCAGCAGCTCCCGGACAGGGAATGAGCAGTTCTTC
CDR3 protein: CASSSRTGNEQFF

D gene: TRBD2
clone size: -
V gene: TRBV11-3
J gene: TRBJ2-5
CDR3 length: 19
CDR3 DNA: TGTGCCAGCAGCTTAGCGCCGGGACTAGCGGGAGGACGACAAGAGACCCAGTACTTC
CDR3 protein: CASSLAPGLAGGRQETQYF

D gene: -
clone size: -
V gene: TRBV2
J gene: TRBJ2-2
CDR3 length: 14
CDR3 DNA: TGTGCCAGCAGTGCCACAGGGAACACCGGGGAGCTGTTTTTT
CDR3 protein: CASSATGNTGELFF

D gene: -
clone size: -
V gene: TRBV7-6
J gene: TRBJ2-5
CDR3 length: 14
CDR3 DNA: TGTGCCAGCAGGTCTAGCTGGAGCGGAGAGACCCAGTACTTC
CDR3 protein: CASRSSWSGETQYF

D gene: TRBD2
clone size: -
V gene: TRBV11-2
J gene: TRBJ2-7
CDR3 length: 12
CDR3 DNA: TGTGCCAGCAGCTTGGGAGGGCACGAGCAGTACTTC
CDR3 protein: CASSLGGHEQYF

D gene: -
clone size: few
V gene: TRBV5-4
J gene: TRBJ2-3
CDR3 length: 13
CDR3 DNA: TGTGCCAGCAGCTTGACTAGCACAGATACGCAGTATTTT
CDR3 protein: CASSLTSTDTQYF

D gene: TRBD1
clone size: -
V gene: TRBV28
J gene: TRBJ1-5
CDR3 length: 15
CDR3 DNA: TGTGCCAGCAGTTTATTAACAGGGGGCACTCAGCCCCAGCATTTT
CDR3 protein: CASSLLTGGTQPQHF

D gene: -
clone size: -
V gene: TRBV9
J gene: TRBJ2-3
CDR3 length: 14
CDR3 DNA: TGTGCCAGCAGCCAGGGACTCCTAACAGATACGCAGTATTTT
CDR3 protein: CASSQGLLTDTQYF

D gene: TRBD1
clone size: few
V gene: TRBV5-1
J gene: TRBJ1-2
CDR3 length: 18
CDR3 DNA: TGCGCCAGCAGCTTGACTAGGCCACAGGGGGGATCTAACTATGGCTACACCTTC
CDR3 protein: CASSLTRPQGGSNYGYTF

D gene: TRBD1
clone size: few
V gene: TRBV6-6
J gene: TRBJ1-1
CDR3 length: 14
CDR3 DNA: TGTGCCAGCAGTCGGGACAGGGTTGGGGCTGAAGCTTTCTTT
CDR3 protein: CASSRDRVGAEAFF

D gene: -
clone size: -
V gene: TRBV19
J gene: TRBJ1-1
CDR3 length: 16
CDR3 DNA: TGTGCCAGTAGTCGACGTGGGGGGAGCCTGAACACTGAAGCTTTCTTT
CDR3 protein: CASSRRGGSLNTEAFF

D gene: TRBD1
clone size: -
V gene: TRBV30
J gene: TRBJ2-2
CDR3 length: 14
CDR3 DNA: TGTGCCTGGAGTCGGACAGGGGGAACCGGGGAGCTGTTTTTT
CDR3 protein: CAWSRTGGTGELFF

D gene: -
clone size: -
V gene: TRBV5-4
J gene: TRBJ1-2
CDR3 length: 15
CDR3 DNA: TGTGCCAGCAGCTTGGTCAGGGCCCCAGACTATGGCTACACCTTC
CDR3 protein: CASSLVRAPDYGYTF

D gene: TRBD2
clone size: -
V gene: TRBV6-1
J gene: TRBJ2-2
CDR3 length: 15
CDR3 DNA: TGTGCCAGCACCGGTGCGGGAGGAGCCACCGGGGAGCTGTTTTTT
CDR3 protein: CASTGAGGATGELFF

D gene: TRBD2
clone size: -
V gene: TRBV6-5
J gene: TRBJ2-7
CDR3 length: 14
CDR3 DNA: TGTGCCAGCAGCTCCGGACTAGCGGGCTACGAGCAGTACTTC
CDR3 protein: CASSSGLAGYEQYF

D gene: -
clone size: -
V gene: TRBV7-9
J gene: TRBJ1-2
CDR3 length: 13
CDR3 DNA: TGTGCCAGCAGCCCGGATACGGAGAATGGCTACACCTTC
CDR3 protein: CASSPDTENGYTF

D gene: -
clone size: -
V gene: TRBV9
J gene: TRBJ1-2
CDR3 length: 15
CDR3 DNA: TGTGCCAGCAGCGTACATGGCGACTCTAACTATGGCTACACCTTC
CDR3 protein: CASSVHGDSNYGYTF

D gene: TRBD1
clone size: -
V gene: TRBV5-1
J gene: TRBJ2-1
CDR3 length: 16
CDR3 DNA: TGCGCCAGCAGAGCCGATCCGGGACAGTTCTACAATGAGCAGTTCTTC
CDR3 protein: CASRADPGQFYNEQFF

D gene: TRBD1
clone size: few
V gene: TRBV29-1
J gene: TRBJ1-2
CDR3 length: 13
CDR3 DNA: TGCAGCGTTGTGGGACAGGGGATAGATGGCTACACCTTC
CDR3 protein: CSVVGQGIDGYTF

D gene: -
clone size: -
V gene: TRBV5-4
J gene: TRBJ2-4
CDR3 length: 16
CDR3 DNA: TGTGCCAGCAGCTTGGCCGGGGGAAACAGACAAAACATTCAGTACTTC
CDR3 protein: CASSLAGGNRQNIQYF

D gene: -
clone size: -
V gene: TRBV7-6
J gene: TRBJ2-1
CDR3 length: 12
CDR3 DNA: TGTGCCAGCAGCATCGGGGTACATGAGCAGTTCTTC
CDR3 protein: CASSIGVHEQFF

D gene: -
clone size: -
V gene: TRBV11-2
J gene: TRBJ2-5
CDR3 length: 14
CDR3 DNA: TGTGCCAGCAGCTTAGGTCCCCTGCAAGAGACCCAGTACTTC
CDR3 protein: CASSLGPLQETQYF

D gene: TRBD2
clone size: -
V gene: TRBV9
J gene: TRBJ2-3
CDR3 length: 16
CDR3 DNA: TGTGCCAGCAGCAAAAGGGGACTAGCGGGAACAGATACGCAGTATTTT
CDR3 protein: CASSKRGLAGTDTQYF

D gene: -
clone size: -
V gene: TRBV7-2
J gene: TRBJ1-1
CDR3 length: 15
CDR3 DNA: TGTGCCAGCAGCTTAGGTCCAGGGATGGACACTGAAGCTTTCTTT
CDR3 protein: CASSLGPGMDTEAFF

D gene: TRBD2
clone size: -
V gene: TRBV27
J gene: TRBJ2-7
CDR3 length: 14
CDR3 DNA: TGTGCCAGCAGTCGTTCTAGCGGAGGGTACGAGCAGTACTTC
CDR3 protein: CASSRSSGGYEQYF

D gene: -
clone size: few
V gene: TRBV14
J gene: TRBJ2-7
CDR3 length: 13
CDR3 DNA: TGTGCCAGCAGCCAACACTATACAGGCGAGCAGTACTTC
CDR3 protein: CASSQHYTGEQYF

D gene: -
clone size: few
V gene: TRBV9
J gene: TRBJ2-5
CDR3 length: 14
CDR3 DNA: TGTGCCAGCAGCGTAGGGGCTACAGTTGAGACCCAGTACTTC
CDR3 protein: CASSVGATVETQYF

D gene: -
clone size: -
V gene: TRBV2
J gene: TRBJ2-1
CDR3 length: 13
CDR3 DNA: TGTGCCAGCAGAGTGGCCGATTCCAATGAGCAGTTCTTC
CDR3 protein: CASRVADSNEQFF

D gene: -
clone size: -
V gene: TRBV27
J gene: TRBJ2-2
CDR3 length: 18
CDR3 DNA: TGTGCCAGCACCTCATGGCTCTTGGCTAGCGTTAACACCGGGGAGCTGTTTTTT
CDR3 protein: CASTSWLLASVNTGELFF

D gene: -
clone size: -
V gene: TRBV7-9
J gene: TRBJ2-1
CDR3 length: 13
CDR3 DNA: TGTGCCAGCAGCTTAGCGGGCGACAGAGAGCAGTTCTTC
CDR3 protein: CASSLAGDREQFF

D gene: -
clone size: -
V gene: TRBV27
J gene: TRBJ1-5
CDR3 length: 12
CDR3 DNA: TGTGCCAGCAGTCTACAGGGTCAGCCCCAGCATTTT
CDR3 protein: CASSLQGQPQHF

D gene: -
clone size: -
V gene: TRBV5-1
J gene: TRBJ1-1
CDR3 length: 13
CDR3 DNA: TGCGCCAGCAGCTTGACAGGGTCCACTGAAGCTTTCTTT
CDR3 protein: CASSLTGSTEAFF

D gene: TRBD2
clone size: -
V gene: TRBV10-1
J gene: TRBJ2-1
CDR3 length: 16
CDR3 DNA: TGCGCCAGCAGTGAGTCAACTAGCGGGCCTTACAATGAGCAGTTCTTC
CDR3 protein: CASSESTSGPYNEQFF

D gene: TRBD1
clone size: -
V gene: TRBV30
J gene: TRBJ1-4
CDR3 length: 14
CDR3 DNA: TGTGCCTGGAGGGGGACAGGTATTCCGGAAAAACTGTTTTTT
CDR3 protein: CAWRGTGIPEKLFF